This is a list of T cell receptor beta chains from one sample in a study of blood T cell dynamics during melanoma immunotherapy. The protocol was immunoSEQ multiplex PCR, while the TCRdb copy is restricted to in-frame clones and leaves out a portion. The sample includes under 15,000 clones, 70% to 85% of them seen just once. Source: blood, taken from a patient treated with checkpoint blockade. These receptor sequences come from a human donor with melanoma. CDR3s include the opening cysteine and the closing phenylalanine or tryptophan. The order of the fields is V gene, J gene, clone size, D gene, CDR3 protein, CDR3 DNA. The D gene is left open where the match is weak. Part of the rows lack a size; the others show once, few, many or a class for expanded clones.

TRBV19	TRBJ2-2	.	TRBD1	CASSIALGTGVITGELFF	TGTGCCAGTAGTATAGCCCTTGGGACAGGGGTTATCACCGGGGAGCTGTTTTTT
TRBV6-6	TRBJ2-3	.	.	CASRRQGRGYTQYF	TGTGCCAGCCGAAGACAGGGGAGGGGATATACGCAGTATTTT
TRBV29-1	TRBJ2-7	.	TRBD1	CSVGDRGLSEQYF	TGCAGCGTTGGGGACAGGGGGCTAAGCGAGCAGTACTTC
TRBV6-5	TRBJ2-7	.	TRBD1	CASSSPGQTFYEQYF	TGTGCCAGCAGTTCCCCGGGACAGACGTTCTACGAGCAGTACTTC
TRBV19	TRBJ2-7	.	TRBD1	CASSSRQGANEQYF	TGTGCCAGTAGTTCACGACAGGGGGCGAACGAGCAGTACTTC
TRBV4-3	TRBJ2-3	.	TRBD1	CAGSQEGTGTDTQYF	TGCGCCGGCAGCCAAGAAGGGACAGGCACAGATACGCAGTATTTT
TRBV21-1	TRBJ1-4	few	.	CASSKVGVREKLFF	TGTGCCAGCAGCAAAGTGGGGGTGCGTGAAAAACTGTTTTTT
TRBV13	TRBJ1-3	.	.	CASSLGGNTIYF	TGTGCCAGCAGCTTAGGGGGAAACACCATATATTTT
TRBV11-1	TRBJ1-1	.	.	CASSPLGLNTEAFF	TGTGCCAGCAGCCCCCTGGGGCTGAACACTGAAGCTTTCTTT
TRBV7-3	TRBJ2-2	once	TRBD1	CASSPFRRQGYTGELFF	TGTGCCAGCAGCCCCTTCCGTCGACAGGGGTACACCGGGGAGCTGTTTTTT
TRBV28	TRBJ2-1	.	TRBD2	CASSPAGGISSYNEQFF	TGTGCCAGCAGCCCAGCGGGAGGGATAAGCTCCTACAATGAGCAGTTCTTC